Sequencing of this T cell receptor beta chain was carried out in a study of post-analysis software for immune sequencing data. Study-level points and caveats: Comparison of patients with controls showed a handful of TRBV segments more frequent in patients, TRBV5-6, TRBV5-1 and TRBV20-1 among them. Significantly lower normalized Chao1 diversity was seen in multiple sclerosis patients than in controls.

Each TCR beta cDNA library carried unique molecular identifiers. TCRdb analysed the PCR reads with MiXCR anew, one entry per CDR3 protein. This table holds about 620,000 distinct CDR3 sequences, around 40% found once. CDR3 length: 14 residues. With 6 bases clipped from V and 7 bases from J, the junction kept 6 bases outside the gene matches. This clonotype was recorded a few times. Its antigen remains unidentified. The genes are TRBV12-3 or TRBV12-4 and TRBJ2-1; TRBD2 matches at 10 bases. The sequencing input was blood. This clonotype was sampled from a girl under 18 with multiple sclerosis. Written as DNA, the CDR3 is TGTGCCAGCAGCACTAGCGGGGAATTTAATGAGCAGTTCTTC. The encoded protein is CASSTSGEFNEQFF.